This T cell receptor (beta chain) was found in a study of OX40 agonist ivuxolimab in advanced cancers. Study details: Dosing consisted of intravenous ivuxolimab at 0.01 to 10 mg/kg every 2 weeks. Checkpoint inhibitors had been given previously to 40% of patients.

This table comes from immunoSEQ multiplex PCR, and its TCRdb copy is limited to in-frame clones, with some not included. This sample has roughly 26,000 clones; 76% occur once, and the top ten carry around 14%. General study findings and limits: The antigens recognized by the expanded peripheral T cells, that is their antigen specificity, were not determined. Clonal expansion from baseline to week 6 occurred in both CD4+ and CD8+ T cells.

Turning to this clone: The antigen is not known.

The CDR3 is 15 residues long. Trimming shortened V by 5 bases and J by 0 bases, and 12 bases separated the two germline ends. CDR1 is MNHEY, CDR2 SMNVEV, per germline (reference sequence). This specimen consisted of CD4+ or CD8+ T cells sorted from blood, obtained in a trial of the OX40 agonist ivuxolimab. The sequence came from an adult with an advanced solid tumor such as melanoma, head and neck, liver or kidney cancer. V and J are TRBV27 and TRBJ2-3; D is ambiguous. The CDR3, as DNA: TGTGCCAGCAGTACAGCCCAGGCTAGCACAGATACGCAGTATTTT. Its translation: CASSTAQASTDTQYF.